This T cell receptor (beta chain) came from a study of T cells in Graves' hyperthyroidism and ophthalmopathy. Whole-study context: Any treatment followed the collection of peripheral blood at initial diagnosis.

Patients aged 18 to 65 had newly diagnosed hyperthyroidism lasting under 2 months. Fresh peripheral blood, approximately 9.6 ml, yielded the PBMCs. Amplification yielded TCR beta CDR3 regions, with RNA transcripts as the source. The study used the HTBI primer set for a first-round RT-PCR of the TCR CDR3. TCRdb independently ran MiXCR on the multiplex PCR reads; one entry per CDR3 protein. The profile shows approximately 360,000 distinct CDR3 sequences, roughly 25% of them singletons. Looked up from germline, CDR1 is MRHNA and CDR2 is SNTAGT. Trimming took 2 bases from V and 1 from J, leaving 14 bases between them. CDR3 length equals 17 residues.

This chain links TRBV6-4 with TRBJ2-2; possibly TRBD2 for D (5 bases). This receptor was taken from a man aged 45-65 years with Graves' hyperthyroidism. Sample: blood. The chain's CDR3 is CASSDPSPRENTGELFF. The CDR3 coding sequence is TGTGCCAGCAGTGACCCCTCTCCGAGGGAGAACACCGGGGAGCTGTTTTTT.